The rows below give T cell receptor beta chains drawn from one sample of a study of blood T cells in healthy people across ages. Each CDR3 protein is one row after TCRdb ran MiXCR on the 5' RACE reads. This table holds around 1,700,000 distinct CDR3 sequences, over 25% found once. Source material: blood. The receptors derive from a woman between 25 and 40 years old in good health. Both conserved end residues are part of each CDR3. The D gene is left open where the match is weak. The size entry is marked missing in some rows and otherwise reads once, few, many or a size class.

v_call: TRBV5-1; clone_size: many; j_call: TRBJ2-1; d_call: .; cdr3_nt: TGCGCCAGCAGCTTATTCCCGGATGAGCAGTTCTTC; cdr3_aa: CASSLFPDEQFF
v_call: TRBV7-9; clone_size: many; j_call: TRBJ1-2; d_call: .; cdr3_nt: TGTGCCAGCAGCTTAGTAGGAGACGATGGCTACACCTTC; cdr3_aa: CASSLVGDDGYTF
v_call: TRBV20-1; clone_size: .; j_call: TRBJ2-1; d_call: TRBD2; cdr3_nt: TGCAGTGCTAAGTCCGCTAGCGGCCGGGAAAATGAGCAGTTCTTC; cdr3_aa: CSAKSASGRENEQFF
v_call: TRBV18; clone_size: .; j_call: TRBJ1-1; d_call: .; cdr3_nt: TGTGCCAGCTCACCCAGAAAGGGAGGTGGTGCGGACACTGAAGCTTTCTTT; cdr3_aa: CASSPRKGGGADTEAFF
v_call: TRBV20-1; clone_size: .; j_call: TRBJ1-1; d_call: TRBD1; cdr3_nt: TGCAGTGCCACCCGGGACAGGGGGCTTCGAACTGAAGCTTTCTTT; cdr3_aa: CSATRDRGLRTEAFF
v_call: TRBV4-1; clone_size: .; j_call: TRBJ1-2; d_call: .; cdr3_nt: TGCGCCAGCAGCCAAGATCTGCCCAAGGACTATGGCGACACCTTC; cdr3_aa: CASSQDLPKDYGDTF
v_call: TRBV5-5; clone_size: many; j_call: TRBJ2-5; d_call: .; cdr3_nt: TGTGCCAGCAGCTTGGGTTGGATGGTATCAGGCCAAGAGACCCAGTACTTC; cdr3_aa: CASSLGWMVSGQETQYF
v_call: TRBV18; clone_size: many; j_call: TRBJ2-7; d_call: TRBD1; cdr3_nt: TGTGCCAGCTCACAGCAGGGACAGGGGGCTGACGAGCAGTACTTC; cdr3_aa: CASSQQGQGADEQYF
v_call: TRBV3-1; clone_size: few; j_call: TRBJ1-2; d_call: .; cdr3_nt: TGTGCCAGCAGCCGGATGGGGCCGACAGGCGGCTACACCTTC; cdr3_aa: CASSRMGPTGGYTF
v_call: TRBV5-5; clone_size: few; j_call: TRBJ1-2; d_call: .; cdr3_nt: TGTGCCGGCAGCTTTGAGAACTATGGCTACACCTTC; cdr3_aa: CAGSFENYGYTF
v_call: TRBV7-9; clone_size: .; j_call: TRBJ2-7; d_call: .; cdr3_nt: TGTGCCAGCAGCTTAGCCCCCGGGGGCAACCGTTACGAGCAGTACTTC; cdr3_aa: CASSLAPGGNRYEQYF
v_call: TRBV12-3/TRBV12-4; clone_size: few; j_call: TRBJ1-2; d_call: TRBD1; cdr3_nt: TGTGCCAGCAGTAACCCGGGACAGGGGATAGAGGGCTACACCTTC; cdr3_aa: CASSNPGQGIEGYTF
v_call: TRBV24-1; clone_size: .; j_call: TRBJ2-1; d_call: .; cdr3_nt: TGTGCCACCAGTGATTCCGGCAGGGGGGGCGATGAGCAGTTCTTC; cdr3_aa: CATSDSGRGGDEQFF
v_call: TRBV18; clone_size: few; j_call: TRBJ1-4; d_call: TRBD1; cdr3_nt: TGTGCCAGCTCACCTAAGGGACAGGGGGATGAAAAACTGTTTTTT; cdr3_aa: CASSPKGQGDEKLFF
v_call: TRBV24-1; clone_size: few; j_call: TRBJ2-7; d_call: TRBD1; cdr3_nt: TGTGCCACCAGTGGACAGGGCCCCTACGAGCAGTACTTC; cdr3_aa: CATSGQGPYEQYF
v_call: TRBV7-9; clone_size: .; j_call: TRBJ2-6; d_call: TRBD1; cdr3_nt: TGTGCCAGCAGCTTAGCGCACAGGGGTGGGGCCAACGTCCTGACTTTC; cdr3_aa: CASSLAHRGGANVLTF
v_call: TRBV6-5; clone_size: few; j_call: TRBJ2-7; d_call: TRBD2; cdr3_nt: TGTGCCAGCAGGTCGGGGGGGCACTACGAGCAGTACTTC; cdr3_aa: CASRSGGHYEQYF
v_call: TRBV27; clone_size: few; j_call: TRBJ1-1; d_call: TRBD1; cdr3_nt: TGTGCCAGCAGCCCCCAGGGGGCCCGACGGACTGAAGCTTTCTTT; cdr3_aa: CASSPQGARRTEAFF
v_call: TRBV28; clone_size: many; j_call: TRBJ2-3; d_call: .; cdr3_nt: TGTGCCAGCAGTTTCCGTCCTAGCGAGCAGTATTTT; cdr3_aa: CASSFRPSEQYF
v_call: TRBV4-1; clone_size: many; j_call: TRBJ1-2; d_call: .; cdr3_nt: TGCGCCAGCAGCCCAACCGAAAGGGATGGCTACACCTTC; cdr3_aa: CASSPTERDGYTF
v_call: TRBV20-1; clone_size: .; j_call: TRBJ2-1; d_call: .; cdr3_nt: TGCAGTGCTCAGACAGTAGGTGAGCAGTTCTTC; cdr3_aa: CSAQTVGEQFF
v_call: TRBV7-9; clone_size: few; j_call: TRBJ1-4; d_call: .; cdr3_nt: TGTGCCAGCAACCTAGCCGCACAGGGAGACGAAAAACTGTTTTTT; cdr3_aa: CASNLAAQGDEKLFF
v_call: TRBV7-2; clone_size: .; j_call: TRBJ1-3; d_call: .; cdr3_nt: TGTGCCAGCAGCCCCCAGGGTGGAAACACCATATATTTT; cdr3_aa: CASSPQGGNTIYF
v_call: TRBV12-3/TRBV12-4; clone_size: .; j_call: TRBJ2-2; d_call: .; cdr3_nt: TGTGCCAGCAGACCGATCGTCTGGAGGGAGTCGAACACCGGGGAGCTGTTTTTT; cdr3_aa: CASRPIVWRESNTGELFF
v_call: TRBV7-9; clone_size: .; j_call: TRBJ2-2; d_call: .; cdr3_nt: TGTGCCAGCAGCTTAGGAAACGGGATTAACACCGGGGAGCTGTTTTTT; cdr3_aa: CASSLGNGINTGELFF
v_call: TRBV20-1; clone_size: .; j_call: TRBJ2-5; d_call: .; cdr3_nt: TGCAGTGCTCTAGGACCAGGGACAGAGACCCAGTACTTC; cdr3_aa: CSALGPGTETQYF
v_call: TRBV7-2; clone_size: few; j_call: TRBJ2-5; d_call: .; cdr3_nt: TGTGCCAGCAGCTTAGCGTATAGGGGCTTGGGGACCCAGTACTTC; cdr3_aa: CASSLAYRGLGTQYF
v_call: TRBV9; clone_size: .; j_call: TRBJ2-1; d_call: TRBD2; cdr3_nt: TGTGGGATAGCGGGAGGGCCTTACTCCTACAATGAGCAGTTCTTC; cdr3_aa: CGIAGGPYSYNEQFF
v_call: TRBV3-1; clone_size: few; j_call: TRBJ2-5; d_call: .; cdr3_nt: TGTGCCAGCAGCCTCAGGGGGGCACTTCTCGGGACCCAGTACTTC; cdr3_aa: CASSLRGALLGTQYF
v_call: TRBV29-1; clone_size: many; j_call: TRBJ2-7; d_call: TRBD1; cdr3_nt: TGCAGCGTTGAAGGGACAGGGGGCCAAACCTACGAGCAGTACTTC; cdr3_aa: CSVEGTGGQTYEQYF
v_call: TRBV12-3/TRBV12-4; clone_size: .; j_call: TRBJ2-3; d_call: .; cdr3_nt: TGTGCCAGCACCCCCATCCAGGGAGTAGCCACAGATACGCAGTATTTT; cdr3_aa: CASTPIQGVATDTQYF
v_call: TRBV7-9; clone_size: .; j_call: TRBJ2-3; d_call: .; cdr3_nt: TGTGCCAACAGCGCATTGTCCGATACGCAGTATTTT; cdr3_aa: CANSALSDTQYF
v_call: TRBV9; clone_size: few; j_call: TRBJ2-1; d_call: .; cdr3_nt: TGTGCCCTTGACAAGGGGGGGGAAACTAGAGTCATGGATGAGCAGTTCTTC; cdr3_aa: CALDKGGETRVMDEQFF
v_call: TRBV5-1; clone_size: few; j_call: TRBJ1-4; d_call: .; cdr3_nt: TGCGCCAGCAGTCAAACACAGGGAAATAATGAAAAACTGTTTTTT; cdr3_aa: CASSQTQGNNEKLFF
v_call: TRBV20-1; clone_size: many; j_call: TRBJ2-5; d_call: TRBD1; cdr3_nt: TGCAGTGCTAGTGGACAGGCGCGGCCAGAGACCCAGTACTTC; cdr3_aa: CSASGQARPETQYF
v_call: TRBV30; clone_size: .; j_call: TRBJ2-7; d_call: .; cdr3_nt: TGTGCCTGGAGTGGAATGAACAGGGTGGTTAGCGAGCAGGACTTC; cdr3_aa: CAWSGMNRVVSEQDF
v_call: TRBV28; clone_size: many; j_call: TRBJ2-4; d_call: TRBD1; cdr3_nt: TGTGCCAGCAGCCTCCAACCGGGACAGGGGAACCAAAACATTCAGTACTTC; cdr3_aa: CASSLQPGQGNQNIQYF